This is a list of T cell receptor beta chains from one sample in a study of T cell repertoires in cytomegalovirus infection. TCRdb reprocessed the reads with MiXCR, giving one entry per CDR3 protein. The sample yields fewer than 200,000 distinct CDR3 sequences, approximately 15% seen once. The sequencing input was PBMCs. Receptors originate from a human donor in good health (CMV status not recorded). Some clones in this sample may be carry-over from other donors' samples. Both conserved end residues are part of each CDR3. A D gene is named only where the DNA matches it firmly. The listing skips clone size in some rows; elsewhere it reads once, few, many or a size class.

j_gene | d_gene | v_gene | abundance | CDR3aa | CDR3nt
TRBJ1-6 | - | TRBV7-2 | many | CASSLGGTMNSPLHF | TGTGCCAGCAGCTTAGGGGGGACAATGAATTCACCCCTCCACTTT
TRBJ1-1 | - | TRBV6-1 | many | CASSEQGRGMNTEAFF | TGTGCCAGCAGTGAACAGGGGCGAGGCATGAACACTGAAGCTTTCTTT
TRBJ1-2 | TRBD1 | TRBV6-5 | many | CASSRQGPLGYTF | TGTGCCAGCAGCAGACAGGGGCCTTTGGGCTACACCTTC
TRBJ1-1 | - | TRBV12-5 | few | CASGLLDPEAFF | TGTGCTAGTGGTTTATTGGATCCCGAAGCTTTCTTT
TRBJ1-1 | - | TRBV5-4 | few | CASSRGEGPNTEAFF | TGTGCCAGCAGCCGTGGCGAAGGGCCGAACACTGAAGCTTTCTTT
TRBJ1-5 | TRBD1 | TRBV7-9 | many | CASSSQGESNQPQHF | TGTGCCAGCAGTTCACAGGGGGAAAGCAATCAGCCCCAGCATTTT
TRBJ2-2 | TRBD1 | TRBV20-1 | - | CSAHTGGANTGELFF | TGCAGTGCCCACACAGGGGGCGCGAACACCGGGGAGCTGTTTTTT
TRBJ1-2 | TRBD1 | TRBV7-2 | many | CASSPRQGFGYTF | TGTGCCAGCAGCCCTAGACAGGGGTTCGGCTACACCTTC
TRBJ1-5 | - | TRBV19 | - | CASRLWEGTFHQPQHF | TGTGCCTCACGCCTCTGGGAAGGGACCTTTCATCAGCCCCAGCATTTT
TRBJ2-7 | TRBD1 | TRBV7-8 | - | CASSLKGGGEQYF | TGTGCCAGCAGCTTAAAAGGGGGCGGTGAGCAGTACTTC
TRBJ1-5 | TRBD1 | TRBV12-5 | few | CASGYGTGEQPQHF | TGTGCTAGTGGCTATGGGACAGGGGAGCAGCCCCAGCATTTT
TRBJ2-7 | - | TRBV4-1 | many | CASRHRDGTYEQYF | TGCGCCAGCAGGCACCGGGACGGGACTTACGAGCAGTACTTC
TRBJ1-1 | - | TRBV7-3 | many | CASSLGRGNTEAFF | TGTGCCAGCAGCTTAGGACGGGGGAACACTGAAGCTTTCTTT
TRBJ1-5 | - | TRBV5-6 | few | CASSTDGSPGNQPQHF | TGTGCCAGCAGCACGGACGGCTCCCCCGGCAATCAGCCCCAGCATTTT
TRBJ1-2 | TRBD1 | TRBV7-2 | many | CASRDPSGGHGYTF | TGTGCCAGCAGGGACCCGTCAGGGGGCCACGGCTACACCTTC
TRBJ2-1 | TRBD2 | TRBV6-2/TRBV6-3 | few | CASSLLAVYNEQFF | TGTGCCAGCAGTTTACTAGCGGTATACAATGAGCAGTTCTTC
TRBJ2-5 | - | TRBV24-1 | many | CATSDPKGQRETQYF | TGTGCCACCAGTGATCCGAAAGGACAAAGAGAGACCCAGTACTTC
TRBJ2-3 | - | TRBV2 | few | CASRKWGGQTDTQYF | TGTGCCAGCAGGAAATGGGGGGGGCAGACAGATACGCAGTATTTT
TRBJ2-1 | - | TRBV28 | few | CASSQTAGAAYNEQFF | TGTGCCAGCAGTCAAACAGCTGGGGCGGCTTACAATGAGCAGTTCTTC
TRBJ2-7 | - | TRBV25-1 | - | CASSAFSEQYF | TGTGCCAGCAGTGCTTTTTCCGAGCAGTACTTC
TRBJ2-2 | TRBD2 | TRBV25-1 | many | CASTSGTPTRELFF | TGTGCCAGTACTAGCGGAACACCGACCCGGGAGCTGTTTTTT
TRBJ2-1 | TRBD2 | TRBV7-9 | many | CASSPGLAGNYNEQFF | TGTGCCAGCAGCCCGGGACTAGCGGGGAACTACAATGAGCAGTTCTTC
TRBJ1-3 | TRBD1 | TRBV10-2 | - | CASRGTAFGNTIYF | TGCGCCAGCAGGGGGACAGCCTTCGGAAACACCATATATTTT
TRBJ2-7 | TRBD1 | TRBV11-2 | many | CASSFLRTGNPYEQYF | TGTGCCAGCAGCTTCCTCCGGACAGGGAATCCCTACGAGCAGTACTTC
TRBJ2-2 | TRBD2 | TRBV5-4 | many | CASSPRTSGSTGELFF | TGTGCCAGCAGCCCTCGGACTAGCGGGAGCACCGGGGAGCTGTTTTTT
TRBJ1-5 | TRBD1 | TRBV28 | many | CASFYGQGGQPQHF | TGTGCCAGCTTTTACGGGCAGGGGGGACAGCCCCAGCATTTT
TRBJ1-5 | - | TRBV20-1 | - | CSAGRPNSNQPQHF | TGCAGTGCGGGCAGGCCCAATAGCAATCAGCCCCAGCATTTT
TRBJ2-1 | TRBD2 | TRBV6-6 | few | CASSYPNRLAGILYNEQFF | TGTGCCAGCAGTTACCCAAATCGACTAGCGGGCATCTTATACAATGAGCAGTTCTTC
TRBJ1-5 | - | TRBV20-1 | - | CSASPGVVSQPQHF | TGCAGTGCTAGTCCAGGGGTTGTATCTCAGCCCCAGCATTTT
TRBJ1-1 | TRBD1 | TRBV14 | few | CASSQRGGTGNTEAFF | TGTGCCAGCAGCCAACGCGGGGGGACAGGGAACACTGAAGCTTTCTTT
TRBJ1-3 | - | TRBV29-1 | few | CSVVRQGSGNTIYF | TGCAGCGTTGTTCGGCAGGGATCTGGAAACACCATATATTTT
TRBJ2-7 | - | TRBV14 | few | CASSQQPSSYEQYF | TGTGCCAGCAGCCAACAGCCGAGCTCCTACGAGCAGTACTTC
TRBJ2-5 | TRBD2 | TRBV5-1 | few | CASSPVSSGAQETQYF | TGCGCCAGCAGCCCGGTGTCTAGCGGGGCCCAAGAGACCCAGTACTTC
TRBJ2-7 | - | TRBV14 | few | CASSQDPDWYSSYEQYF | TGTGCCAGCAGCCAAGACCCTGACTGGTACAGCTCCTACGAGCAGTACTTC
TRBJ2-7 | TRBD2 | TRBV29-1 | many | CSVELAGGPTSYEQYF | TGCAGCGTTGAGCTAGCGGGGGGTCCTACCTCCTACGAGCAGTACTTC
TRBJ2-2 | - | TRBV7-2 | many | CASSLNIGGKGGELFF | TGTGCCAGCAGCTTAAATATTGGGGGGAAGGGCGGGGAGCTGTTTTTT
TRBJ2-3 | TRBD2 | TRBV7-8 | many | CASSGRGTTTDTQYF | TGTGCCAGCAGCGGAAGAGGGACTACCACAGATACGCAGTATTTT
TRBJ2-7 | - | TRBV10-3 | few | CAISESMARQGNLYEQYF | TGTGCCATCAGTGAGTCGATGGCTCGGCAGGGGAACCTCTACGAGCAGTACTTC
TRBJ2-7 | - | TRBV6-1 | - | CASRVSHVGSYEQYF | TGTGCCAGCAGAGTTTCCCATGTGGGGTCCTACGAGCAGTACTTC
TRBJ1-2 | TRBD1 | TRBV29-1 | - | CSVPLDRADGYGYTF | TGCAGCGTTCCATTGGACAGGGCTGATGGGTATGGCTACACCTTC
TRBJ1-1 | - | TRBV27 | - | CASSLLSVKTEAFF | TGTGCCAGCAGTTTACTCTCGGTAAAAACTGAAGCTTTCTTT
TRBJ2-3 | - | TRBV20-1 | - | CSARDNNRGADTQYF | TGCAGTGCTAGAGATAATAATCGGGGGGCCGATACGCAGTATTTT
TRBJ2-1 | - | TRBV29-1 | - | CSETRNNEQFF | TGCAGCGAAACCAGGAACAATGAGCAGTTCTTC
TRBJ1-5 | TRBD1 | TRBV24-1 | few | CATSDPGTGDQPQHF | TGTGCCACCAGTGACCCCGGGACAGGAGATCAGCCCCAGCATTTT
TRBJ2-1 | TRBD2 | TRBV24-1 | many | CATSALRGTSGRRGEQFF | TGTGCCACCAGTGCCCTCAGGGGGACTAGCGGGAGGAGGGGTGAGCAGTTCTTC
TRBJ1-2 | TRBD1 | TRBV28 | many | CASSSGQGILWGYTF | TGTGCCAGCAGTTCCGGACAGGGGATACTATGGGGCTACACCTTC
TRBJ1-2 | TRBD1 | TRBV5-1 | - | CASSRRQGVLDYGYTF | TGCGCCAGCAGCAGGAGACAGGGGGTCCTTGACTATGGCTACACCTTC
TRBJ2-7 | - | TRBV27 | - | CASRSQGYEQYF | TGTGCCAGCAGATCACAGGGATACGAGCAGTACTTC
TRBJ2-1 | TRBD2 | TRBV7-3 | many | CASRRYSGSANEQFF | TGTGCCAGCAGACGTTATAGCGGGAGCGCCAATGAGCAGTTCTTC
TRBJ2-1 | TRBD2 | TRBV4-2 | - | CASSQWEGTYNEQFF | TGTGCCAGCAGCCAATGGGAGGGGACCTACAATGAGCAGTTCTTC
TRBJ2-2 | TRBD2 | TRBV2 | few | CASSVSGSSTGELFF | TGTGCCAGCAGTGTTAGCGGGAGTTCCACCGGGGAGCTGTTTTTT
TRBJ2-7 | - | TRBV7-2 | many | CASSLKRTASYEQYF | TGTGCCAGCAGCCTAAAGCGGACTGCGTCATACGAGCAGTACTTC
TRBJ2-7 | - | TRBV7-2 | many | CASSFTGTYEQYF | TGTGCCAGCAGCTTCACAGGGACCTACGAGCAGTACTTC
TRBJ2-7 | - | TRBV6-1 | many | CASSDDSTYEQYF | TGTGCCAGCAGTGACGACAGTACCTACGAGCAGTACTTC
TRBJ2-5 | - | TRBV5-1 | - | CASSRNTGEETQYF | TGCGCCAGCAGCCGGAACACTGGGGAGGAGACCCAGTACTTC
TRBJ2-5 | TRBD2 | TRBV29-1 | - | CSVGLAVQETQYF | TGCAGCGTGGGACTAGCGGTACAAGAGACCCAGTACTTC
TRBJ1-2 | TRBD1 | TRBV7-2 | many | CASSLVQGLNYGYTF | TGTGCCAGCAGCTTAGTACAGGGGCTTAACTATGGCTACACCTTC
TRBJ1-4 | - | TRBV2 | few | CASSEGQQTSTNEKLFF | TGTGCCAGCAGTGAGGGGCAGCAAACGTCAACTAATGAAAAACTGTTTTTT
TRBJ2-7 | - | TRBV7-9 | many | CASSLGPGTEKYEQYF | TGTGCCAGCAGCTTGGGGCCCGGGACGGAGAAGTACGAGCAGTACTTC
TRBJ2-2 | - | TRBV28 | - | CASSSTGQRTGELFF | TGTGCCAGCAGTTCGACGGGCCAGAGAACCGGGGAGCTGTTTTTT